This T cell receptor (beta chain) was captured by sequencing in a study of blood T cell repertoires in COVID-19. Study background: Researchers got acute and convalescent COVID-19 samples from the United States, Italy and Spain. Nucleic acid was either cDNA or gDNA, and it came from T cells, B-cell-depleted T cells, or PBMCs.

Original methodology: Reference gene primers were amplified, and this amplification served to estimate nucleated cell counts. Profiled with immunoSEQ multiplex PCR; TCRdb holds only in-frame clones, not every one. V and J calls and clone size are as listed in that table; D and trimming were resolved from the DNA. In the table there are roughly 150,000 clones, about 89% of which are singletons. Looked up from germline, CDR1 is SGHDN and CDR2 is FVKESK. V dropped 1 base and J dropped 2; count of bases not matched to a gene: 3. The CDR3 is made up of 17 amino acids. This clonotype was obtained from a man in his fifties or sixties with acute or convalescent COVID-19. The V gene is TRBV14, the J gene TRBJ2-3; TRBD2 aligns across 13 bases. Sequencing was done on a sample of peripheral blood. The CDR3 coding sequence is TGTGCCAGCAGCCAAGGACTAGCGGGGGGTTCCACAGATACGCAGTATTTT. Encoded protein: CASSQGLAGGSTDTQYF.